The present T cell receptor (beta chain) was sequenced within a study of radiotherapy plus CTLA-4 blockade in lung cancer. Study-level information: Objective responses occurred in roughly a sixth of patients; roughly 31% had disease control.

CDR1 is WNHNN and CDR2 is SYGVQD in the germline V gene (reference sequence). V was pared by 0 bases and J by 4 bases, with 8 bases between. The CDR3 is made up of 14 amino acids. Overall study results and limits: Blood TCR clones of tumor origin expanded after radiotherapy plus ipilimumab. Early blood T cell clone dynamics reportedly forecast response best, with interferon-beta.

The table came from immunoSEQ multiplex PCR; TCRdb's copy has only in-frame clones and leaves some out. The repertoire holds 65,000 to 70,000 clones, with around 79% as singletons. Each patient with chemo-refractory metastatic non-small-cell lung cancer was treated with focal radiation plus CTLA-4 blockade using ipilimumab. Of note for this clone: Its antigen is as yet unknown.

The chain uses TRBV10-1 and TRBJ2-3; D gene unclear. The material was peripheral blood, obtained from a patient treated with radiotherapy plus ipilimumab. The receptor's source is a human donor with non-small cell lung cancer who had a complete response to radiotherapy plus ipilimumab. For the CDR3, the DNA is TGCGCCAGCAGTGAGTCCCCAGGAGCAGATACGCAGTATTTT. It specifies CASSESPGADTQYF.